These 4 T cell receptor beta chains originate from one sample sequenced in a study of low-dose radiotherapy and immunotherapy resistance in tumors. This sample's time point: after trial treatment. Treatment in this sample: LDRT plus nivolumab, ipilimumab, low-dose cyclophosphamide and aspirin (RACIN trial). Covering alpha and beta chains, TRAV- and TRBV-specific primers were used for the first-strand cDNA. For amplifying TCRs, the PCR ran for around 20 cycles with Phusion, which was used together with a constant-region primer and the adapter on the V primers. TCRdb ran MiXCR on the reads and lists one entry per CDR3 protein. The table has 30,000 to 45,000 distinct CDR3 sequences, around 21% seen once. The sequenced sample was PBMCs, obtained after low-dose radiotherapy plus immunotherapy. The origin of the receptors is a female donor with ovarian cancer.

This clonotype was counted at least ten times. V is TRBV2 and J is TRBJ2-1; D not certain. The length of the CDR3 is 13 residues. The V gene's germline CDR1 is SNHLY and CDR2 FYNNEI. Trimming removed 6 bases at V and 7 bases at J, with 13 bases between. The CDR3 coding sequence is TGTGCCAGCAGCCGCAATACCGGGAATGAGCAGTTCTTC. Translation gives CASSRNTGNEQFF.

V and J are TRBV27 and TRBJ2-3; 8 nucleotides align to TRBD1. The V and J ends lost 6 bases and 0 bases, in that order; junction bases with no gene match: 8. Per the germline V gene, CDR1 is MNHEY and CDR2 is SMNVEV (reference sequence). This CDR3 region has 16 residues. The CDR3, as DNA: TGTGCCAGCAGGATCTCCGGGACAGGTAGCACAGATACGCAGTATTTT. As protein: CASRISGTGSTDTQYF.

The chain joins TRBV2 to TRBJ1-4, with unresolved D. V was shortened by 2 bases and J by 3 bases, with 4 bases between the two germline ends. Germline CDR1 reads SNHLY; CDR2 reads FYNNEI. The length of the CDR3 is 13 residues. In DNA form, the CDR3 reads TGTGCCAGCAGTGAATTGTCTAATGAAAAACTGTTTTTT. This gives the protein CASSELSNEKLFF. The variable domain in full, with the rest retrieved from reference TRBV2 and TRBJ1-4, is EPEVTQTPSHQVTQMGQEVILRCVPISNHLYFYWYRQILGQKVEFLVSFYNNEISEKSEIFDDQFSVERPDGSNFTLKIRSTKLEDSAMYFCASSELSNEKLFFGSGTQLSVL.

This clonotype was counted many times. V and J are TRBV24-1 and TRBJ2-1; 9 positions agree with TRBD1. Trimming removed 4 bases from V and 2 bases from J; junction bases left unmatched: 8. The CDR3 extends over 17 amino acids. Germline CDR1 and CDR2: KGHDR and SFDVKD. CDR3 in DNA: TGTGCCACCAGTGAACGTCCGGGACAGGGTACCTACAATGAGCAGTTCTTC. Translating it yields CATSERPGQGTYNEQFF.